The 25 T cell receptor beta chains below come from one sample, sequenced in a study of CD8 T cells in ankylosing spondylitis. Via MiXCR, TCRdb re-called the 5' RACE reads, giving one row per CDR3 protein. The sample records roughly 130,000 distinct CDR3 sequences, about 8% being singletons. Sequenced material: synovial fluid, either unsorted or a sorted T cell fraction (not recorded which). The receptors were gathered from a male donor with ankylosing spondylitis.

This clonotype appeared many times. The chain combines TRBV7-9 with TRBJ1-1; 8 bases are a match to TRBD1. Germline assignment: CDR1 SEHNR and CDR2 FQNEAQ (reference sequence). Losses at the gene ends were 5 bases for V and 5 bases for J; bases not matched to a gene: 7. The CDR3 runs to 14 residues. The CDR3 loop is CASSPDRGGTEAFF. CDR3 coding DNA: TGTGCCAGCAGCCCCGACAGGGGAGGAACTGAAGCTTTCTTT.

V gene TRBV28 combines with J gene TRBJ2-3, with D possibly being TRBD1 (6 bases). CDR1 is MDHEN, CDR2 SYDVKM, per germline. The CDR3 length is 15 residues. The V end was cut by 4 bases, the J end by 2 bases, with 13 bases between. The CDR3 loop reads CASSSGASDTDTQYF. Here the CDR3 DNA reads TGTGCCAGCAGTTCAGGGGCCTCCGACACAGATACGCAGTATTTT.

This clonotype appeared many times. The chain is built from TRBV7-8 and TRBJ2-1; 12 bases align to TRBD2. CDR3 length equals 16 residues. Germline V gene data show CDR1 as SGHVS and CDR2 as FQNEAQ. V shed 1 base and J 6 bases; nucleotides not matched to a gene: 4. The CDR3 here is CASSLVPSGGANEQFF. CDR3 bases: TGTGCCAGCAGCTTAGTTCCTAGCGGGGGGGCCAATGAGCAGTTCTTC.

At least ten counts were recorded for this clonotype. The genes are TRBV20-1 and TRBJ2-1; D possibly corresponds to TRBD2 (6 bases). Germline CDR1 is DFQATT and CDR2 is SNEGSKA (reference sequence). This CDR3 has 14 residues. Trimming stripped 6 bases from V and 4 bases from J, with 16 bases between. The CDR3 spells CSALRGGDYNEQFF. In DNA, the CDR3 is TGCAGTGCCCTGAGGGGCGGGGATTACAATGAGCAGTTCTTC.

This clonotype was found many times. V is TRBV6-1 and J is TRBJ1-5; the D is unclear. Germline CDR1 MNHNS, CDR2 SASEGT. Trimming stripped 2 bases from V and 5 bases from J, with 13 bases between. The CDR3 has 15 amino acids. CDR3 protein: CASSERRAVDQPQHF. CDR3 nucleotides: TGTGCCAGCAGTGAAAGAAGGGCAGTTGATCAGCCCCAGCATTTT.

V gene TRBV7-9 combines with J gene TRBJ1-1; 7 nucleotides match TRBD1. The CDR3 is 15 residues long. With 3 bases clipped from V and 3 bases from J, the junction kept 7 bases outside the gene matches. Per germline, CDR1 SEHNR and CDR2 FQNEAQ (reference sequence). The CDR3 coding sequence is TGTGCCAGCAGCTTGAACAGGGGAGGGGACACTGAAGCTTTCTTT. Its protein product is CASSLNRGGDTEAFF.

The V gene is TRBV5-1, the J gene TRBJ2-1; 9 nucleotides match TRBD1. The CDR3 extends over 14 amino acids. With 0 bases clipped from V and 8 bases from J, the junction kept 3 bases outside the gene matches. The germline V gene encodes CDR1 SGHRS and CDR2 YFSETQ. CDR3 sequence reads: CASSLGTGVYEQFF. Written as DNA, the CDR3 is TGCGCCAGCAGCTTGGGGACAGGGGTCTATGAGCAGTTCTTC.

This chain uses TRBV27 with TRBJ2-1; D gene unclear. The germline V gene encodes CDR1 MNHEY and CDR2 SMNVEV (reference sequence). The CDR3 has 14 residues. V was shortened by 1 base and J by 8 bases, with 12 bases between the two germline ends. For the CDR3, the DNA is TGTGCCAGCAGTTTATTCTCCCGGTTCTATGAGCAGTTCTTC. Amino acids: CASSLFSRFYEQFF.

The V call is TRBV6-1, the J call TRBJ1-1; 9 positions agree with TRBD1. CDR1 is MNHNS, CDR2 SASEGT, per germline. Losses at the gene ends were 6 bases for V and 5 bases for J; bases not matched to a gene: 7. The CDR3 is 14 amino acids. CDR3 region: CASRETGGWTEAFF. For the CDR3, the DNA is TGTGCCAGCAGGGAGACAGGGGGTTGGACTGAAGCTTTCTTT.

This chain joins TRBV6-5 and TRBJ2-3, with 8 bases aligning to TRBD1. This CDR3 has 17 residues. Germline V gives CDR1 MNHEY, CDR2 SVGAGI. V was pared by 2 bases and J by 5 bases, with 12 bases of the junction left unmatched. The CDR3 loop is CASSYVTRTGIRDTQYF. The CDR3 coding sequence is TGTGCCAGCAGTTACGTCACGCGGACAGGGATTAGAGATACGCAGTATTTT.

This clonotype was recorded at least ten times. The rearrangement joins TRBV6-6 to TRBJ2-1; D unresolved. Trimming took off 2 bases at V and 7 bases at J, with 9 bases between the two ends. CDR3 length: 13 residues. Germline CDR1 MNHNY, CDR2 SVGAGI (reference sequence). The CDR3: CASSYKALNEQFF. The DNA for the CDR3 is TGTGCCAGCAGTTACAAGGCGTTAAATGAGCAGTTCTTC.

There are a few counts of this clonotype. The chain combines TRBV5-1 with TRBJ2-3; D perhaps matches TRBD1 (5 bases). CDR1 and CDR2 from the germline V gene are SGHRS and YFSETQ. This CDR3 spans 13 amino acids. Trimming left V 4 bases short and J 8 bases short, with 14 bases between. CDR3 region: CASSGEGASTQYF. The DNA of the CDR3 is TGCGCCAGCAGCGGGGAAGGGGCTAGTACGCAGTATTTT. Full variable domain (outside the CDR3, taken from reference TRBV5-1 and TRBJ2-3): KAGVTQTPRYLIKTRGQQVTLSCSPISGHRSVSWYQQTPGQGLQFLFEYFSETQRNKGNFPGRFSGRQFSNSRSEMNVSTLELGDSALYLCASSGEGASTQYFGPGTRLTVL.

This clonotype was picked up many times. The rearrangement uses TRBV5-5 and TRBJ2-5, with D tentatively TRBD2 (6 bases). The germline CDR1 and CDR2 sequences are SGHKS and YYEKEE (reference sequence). Between the trimmed V and J ends, which lost 6 bases and 5 bases, there was a span of 20 bases. The CDR3 extends over 15 amino acids. CDR3 in amino acids: CASNLILAEGETQYF. The CDR3 region has the DNA TGTGCCAGCAACCTAATCCTGGCGGAGGGCGAGACCCAGTACTTC.

V and J are TRBV2 and TRBJ1-4; tentative D call: TRBD1 (6 bases). Germline CDR1 and CDR2: SNHLY and FYNNEI. The CDR3 covers 14 residues. Trimming took 7 bases from V and 7 from J, leaving 16 bases between them. The CDR3 is CASNSQGRGEKLFF. CDR3 DNA: TGTGCCAGCAACTCACAGGGAAGAGGTGAAAAACTGTTTTTT.

The rearrangement links TRBV6-2 or TRBV6-3 to TRBJ2-2, with 12 positions matching TRBD2. V trimming: 6 bases; J trimming: 7 bases; junction bases outside the gene matches: 6. This CDR3 is built from 15 residues. Germline V gives CDR1 MNHEY, CDR2 SVGEGT. The CDR3 protein is CASRLAGGPHGELFF. As DNA, the CDR3 is TGTGCCAGCAGGCTAGCGGGGGGGCCCCACGGGGAGCTGTTTTTT.

This clonotype was counted ten times or more. The rearrangement links TRBV10-2 to TRBJ2-2; D call uncertain. This CDR3 has 14 residues. V lost 0 bases and J lost 6, with 8 bases in between. Germline V CDR1 and CDR2: WSHSY, SAAADI. CDR3 amino acids: CASSESNRAGELFF. The CDR3 DNA reads TGCGCCAGCAGTGAGTCGAATCGGGCCGGGGAGCTGTTTTTT.

CDR3 DNA sequence: TGTGCCAGCAGCTACCGGACAGGGATCTACGAGCAGTACTTC. Its translation is CASSYRTGIYEQYF. The rearrangement joins TRBV5-6 to TRBJ2-7; 8 bases line up with TRBD1. Germline V gene data show CDR1 as SGHDT and CDR2 as YYEEEE. The trim removed 3 bases at V and 3 bases at J, leaving 5 bases unmatched. The CDR3 is 14 residues long.

This clonotype was counted ten times or more. The J gene is TRBJ2-4, the V gene TRBV5-4, with 8 bases matching TRBD1. CDR3 length equals 14 residues. The V gene's germline CDR1 is SGHNT and CDR2 YYREEE (reference sequence). V lost 0 bases and J lost 8; bases outside the gene matches: 4. The CDR3 is CASSLARGPDIQYF. The CDR3 DNA reads TGTGCCAGCAGCTTGGCCAGGGGGCCGGACATTCAGTACTTC.

This clonotype was detected many times. The chain links TRBV5-1 to TRBJ2-3; D perhaps matches TRBD2 (6 bases). The germline V and J ends were trimmed by 0 bases and 8 bases, with 19 bases remaining between them. Germline CDR1 and CDR2: SGHRS and YFSETQ. The CDR3 is 16 amino acids. CDR3 loop: CASSLEFPPRGGTQYF. The CDR3 region has the DNA TGCGCCAGCAGCTTGGAATTCCCCCCGCGGGGCGGTACGCAGTATTTT.

This clonotype has a handful of counts. The chain has TRBV7-7 and TRBJ2-2; 8 positions agree with TRBD1. CDR3 size: 14 residues. CDR1 SSHAT and CDR2 FNYEAQ come from the germline V gene (reference sequence). The CDR3 is CASGRGRDTGELFF. CDR3 sequence (DNA): TGTGCTAGCGGCAGGGGGCGGGACACCGGGGAGCTGTTTTTT.

This clonotype was found a few times. The chain carries TRBV20-1 and TRBJ1-1; D gene ambiguous. V was trimmed by 3 bases and J by 3 bases, leaving 11 bases between them. The CDR3 is 13 amino acids. Germline V gene sequence: CDR1 DFQATT, CDR2 SNEGSKA (reference sequence). CDR3 loop: CSARTQHYTEAFF. For the CDR3, the DNA is TGCAGTGCTAGGACTCAGCATTACACTGAAGCTTTCTTT.

This clonotype was picked up many times. The CDR3 spells CASSTWTGSSYEQYF. The CDR3 DNA reads TGTGCCAGCAGCACCTGGACAGGGAGCTCCTACGAGCAGTACTTC. The V and J genes are TRBV13 and TRBJ2-7; 8 bases align to TRBD1. Unmatched junction bases numbered 6, after V lost 5 bases and J lost 0 bases. The germline CDR1 and CDR2 sequences are PRHDT and FYEKMQ (reference sequence). This CDR3 has 15 amino acids.

Only a few counts were recorded for this clonotype. The J gene is TRBJ1-1, the V gene TRBV3-1, with D perhaps matching TRBD1 (5 bases). Trimming left V 8 bases short and J 11 bases short, with 18 bases between. Looked up from germline, CDR1 is LGHDT and CDR2 is YNNKEL (reference sequence). The length of the CDR3 is 12 residues. The CDR3 here is CASQAWGGAAFF. The CDR3 DNA reads TGTGCCAGCCAGGCCTGGGGGGGAGCCGCTTTCTTT.

The J gene is TRBJ2-5, the V gene TRBV18; tentative D call: TRBD1 (6 bases). Germline V lookup: CDR1 KGHSH, CDR2 LQKENI. The CDR3 covers 14 residues. V was trimmed by 7 bases and J by 1 base, leaving 13 bases between them. The CDR3 protein is CASCKQGIQETQYF. CDR3 coding DNA: TGTGCCAGCTGTAAACAGGGTATCCAAGAGACCCAGTACTTC.

To note about this clonotype: One end of the junction varies from germline; a read error may be responsible. The chain uses TRBV11-2 and TRBJ2-3; D is uncertain. CDR1 is SGHAT and CDR2 is FQNNGV in the germline V gene. The CDR3 extends over 12 amino acids. This chain's CDR3 is CDSSFEWDTQYF. The DNA of the CDR3 is TGTGACAGCAGCTTTGAGTGGGATACGCAGTATTTT. Drawing the rest from reference TRBV11-2 and TRBJ2-3, the complete variable domain is EAGVAQSPRYKIIEKRQSVAFWCNPISGHATLYWYQQILGQGPKLLIQFQNNGVVDDSQLPKDRFSAERLKGVDSTLKIQPAKLEDSAVYLCDSSFEWDTQYFGPGTRLTVL.